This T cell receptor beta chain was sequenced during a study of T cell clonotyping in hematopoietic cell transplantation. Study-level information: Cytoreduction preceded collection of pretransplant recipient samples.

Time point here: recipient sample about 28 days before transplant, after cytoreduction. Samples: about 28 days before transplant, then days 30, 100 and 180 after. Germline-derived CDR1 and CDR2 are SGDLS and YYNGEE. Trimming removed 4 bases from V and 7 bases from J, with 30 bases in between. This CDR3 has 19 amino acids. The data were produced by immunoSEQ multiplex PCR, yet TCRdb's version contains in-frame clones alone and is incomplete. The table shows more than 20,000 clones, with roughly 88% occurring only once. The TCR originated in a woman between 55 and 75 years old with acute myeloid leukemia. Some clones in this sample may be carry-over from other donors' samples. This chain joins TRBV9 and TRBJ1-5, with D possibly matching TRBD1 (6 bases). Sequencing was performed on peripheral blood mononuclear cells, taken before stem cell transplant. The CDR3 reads CASSHDPETGAGIGQPQHF. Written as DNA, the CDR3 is TGTGCCAGCAGCCACGACCCGGAGACAGGCGCGGGGATAGGGCAGCCCCAGCATTTT.